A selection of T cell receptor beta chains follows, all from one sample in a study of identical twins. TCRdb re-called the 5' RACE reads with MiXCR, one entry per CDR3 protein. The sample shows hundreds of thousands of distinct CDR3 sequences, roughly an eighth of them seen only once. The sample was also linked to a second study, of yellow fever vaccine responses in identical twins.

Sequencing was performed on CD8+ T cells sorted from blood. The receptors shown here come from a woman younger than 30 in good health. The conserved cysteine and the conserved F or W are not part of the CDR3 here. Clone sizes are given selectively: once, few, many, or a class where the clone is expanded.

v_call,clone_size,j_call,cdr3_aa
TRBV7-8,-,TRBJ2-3,ASSLRDTLY
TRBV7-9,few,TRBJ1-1,ASTPERTEAF
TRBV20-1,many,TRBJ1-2,SARDGWRTGVIGSHLANYGYT
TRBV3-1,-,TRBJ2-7,ASSQSQKGPEQY
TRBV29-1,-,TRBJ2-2,SVDTGTRFGELF
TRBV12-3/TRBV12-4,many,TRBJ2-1,ASSPSGRRNEQF
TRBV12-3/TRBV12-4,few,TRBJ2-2,ASTWGGRITGELF
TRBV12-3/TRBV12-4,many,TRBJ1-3,ASSLYPGQPEVTIY
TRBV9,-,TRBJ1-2,ASGLDRDDGYT
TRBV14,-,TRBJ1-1,ASSQGALFYTEAF
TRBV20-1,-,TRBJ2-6,SAPGGRSGANVLT
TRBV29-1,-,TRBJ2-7,SVGTSGIYEQY
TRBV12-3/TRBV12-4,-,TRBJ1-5,ASSPSRDSHNQPQH
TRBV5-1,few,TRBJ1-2,ASSYDRGDGYT
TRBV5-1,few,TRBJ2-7,ASNEIAGGTYEQY
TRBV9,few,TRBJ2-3,ASSEDTTSTDTQY
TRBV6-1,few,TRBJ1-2,ASKQRGLYGYT
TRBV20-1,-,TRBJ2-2,SARVAGELF
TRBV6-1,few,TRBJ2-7,ASSELEVELSYEQY
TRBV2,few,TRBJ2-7,ASTPVGGRAYEQY
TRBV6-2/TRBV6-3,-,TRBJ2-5,ASTSGSLQETQY
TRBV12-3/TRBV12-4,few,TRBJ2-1,ASSFWTGADNEQF
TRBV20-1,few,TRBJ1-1,SAVDLNTEAF
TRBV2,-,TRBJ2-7,ASRAWEPRKY
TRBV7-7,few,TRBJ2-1,ASSYGLATYNEQF
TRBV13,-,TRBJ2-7,ASSWQYEQY
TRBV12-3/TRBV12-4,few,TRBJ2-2,ATEGSGELF
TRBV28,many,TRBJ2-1,ASSLRAQRTNEQF
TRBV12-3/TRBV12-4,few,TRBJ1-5,ASSFWGSNQPQH
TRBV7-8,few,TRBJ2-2,ASSFGAGGYTGELF
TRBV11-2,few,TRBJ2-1,ASSGRLADEQF
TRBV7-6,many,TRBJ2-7,ASSLAGAGYEQY
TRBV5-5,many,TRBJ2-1,ASLHRDSSYNEQF
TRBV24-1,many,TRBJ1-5,ATSDSGQGESQPQH
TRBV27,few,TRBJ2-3,ASSSFWTGAADTQY
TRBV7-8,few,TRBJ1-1,ASSLAGQGFTEAF
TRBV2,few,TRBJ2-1,ASSESGAAGVEQF
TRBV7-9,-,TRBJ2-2,ASEGKTNTGELF
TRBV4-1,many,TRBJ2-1,ASSQGGPNEQF
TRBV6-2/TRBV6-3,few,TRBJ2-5,ASSYSFGQAKETQY
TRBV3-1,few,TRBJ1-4,ASSHERQKLF
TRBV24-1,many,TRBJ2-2,ATSDSRRDTGELF
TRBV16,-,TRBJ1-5,ASSQTGGAPYYSNQPQH
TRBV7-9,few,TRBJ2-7,ASSSESSGSMREQY
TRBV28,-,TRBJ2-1,ASSLAWTSGRDEQF
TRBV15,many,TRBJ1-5,ATSRGAGAPQPQH
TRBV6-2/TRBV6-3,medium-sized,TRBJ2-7,ASKFRDEQY
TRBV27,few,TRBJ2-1,ASSPEVAGGLSNEQF
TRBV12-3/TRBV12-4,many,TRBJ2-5,ASSFFGGGQETQY